These 11 T cell receptor beta chains were all obtained from the same sample, sequenced in a study of cytomegalovirus exposure and HLA in healthy donors. Use of 60 Vbeta and 13 Jbeta primers characterized the PCR. Profiled with immunoSEQ multiplex PCR; TCRdb holds only in-frame clones, not every one. Among approximately 180,000 clones listed, approximately 11% were seen once. Source material: PBMCs. These receptors were collected from a man aged 50 to 60 in good health and CMV-seropositive.

This clone came up a few times. This rearrangement joins TRBV6-1 to TRBJ1-5; D gene ambiguous. V was pared by 10 bases and J by 0 bases, with 13 bases between. The CDR3 sequence is 14 residues long. From germline, CDR1 is MNHNS and CDR2 SASEGT. CDR3 region: CATTPPGSNQPQHF. As DNA, the CDR3 is TGTGCCACTACCCCACCCGGTAGCAATCAGCCCCAGCATTTT.

The genes are TRBV6-4 and TRBJ2-2; 9 bases fit TRBD2. CDR1 and CDR2 (germline): MRHNA, SNTAGT. V dropped 2 bases and J dropped 5; count of bases not matched to a gene: 9. This CDR3 contains 17 residues. The CDR3 spells CASSDRMGGGATGELFF. The CDR3 coding sequence is TGTGCCAGCAGTGACCGGATGGGCGGGGGGGCAACCGGGGAGCTGTTTTTT.

This chain connects TRBV30 to TRBJ2-7; 8 bases line up with TRBD1. There are 12 residues in the CDR3. Germline CDR1 GTSNPN, CDR2 SVGIG (reference sequence). V was clipped by 0 bases and J by 9 bases; unmatched bases: 4. The CDR3 nucleotides read TGTGCCTGGAGTGTACGTGGGACAGGGCAGTACGTC. This codes for CAWSVRGTGQYV.

This clone was observed a handful of times. This CDR3 is CASSRGDRRQPQHF. For the CDR3, the DNA is TGTGCCAGCAGTCGAGGAGACAGAAGGCAGCCCCAGCATTTT. The gene calls are TRBV6-5 and TRBJ1-5, with a weak D call TRBD1 (5 bases). The CDR3 runs 14 residues. With 5 bases removed from V and 7 bases from J, the gap between germline ends came to 15 bases. Germline assignment: CDR1 MNHEY and CDR2 SVGAGI.

This clone was counted only a few times. The CDR3 region is CASSQDEGANNEQFF. CDR3 nucleotides: TGCGCCAGCAGCCAAGACGAGGGGGCCAACAATGAGCAGTTCTTC. The chain recombines TRBV4-3 with TRBJ2-1; 7 nucleotides match TRBD1. The CDR3 length is 15 residues. J lost 5 bases, V lost 0 bases, and 4 bases had no gene match. Germline loops: CDR1 LGHNA, CDR2 YSLEER.

Only a few counts were recorded for this clone. V is TRBV6-5 and J is TRBJ1-1; TRBD1 is a possible D gene (6 bases). Germline assignment: CDR1 MNHEY and CDR2 SVGAGI. The CDR3 has 15 amino acids. V was pared by 1 base and J by 7 bases, with 16 bases between. The CDR3 DNA sequence: TGTGCCAGCAGTTACTTCGGGGAGACAGGAATTGAAGCTTTCTTT. It is translated as CASSYFGETGIEAFF.

This clone has only a few counts. The chain combines TRBV4-3 with TRBJ2-5; 7 nucleotides agree with TRBD2. V gave up 3 bases and J gave up 5 bases; unmatched junction bases: 3. CDR3 length: 13 residues. Germline V lookup: CDR1 LGHNA, CDR2 YSLEER. The CDR3 region has the DNA TGCGCCAGCAGCCAGGGACTACGGGAGACCCAGTACTTC. This codes for CASSQGLRETQYF.

This clone showed up just a few times. This rearrangement joins TRBV6-5 to TRBJ1-5; the D gene is possibly TRBD1 (6 bases). The CDR3 consists of 13 residues. Trimming removed 6 bases from V and 5 bases from J, with 11 bases in between. CDR1 and CDR2 (germline): MNHEY, SVGAGI. CDR3 nucleotide sequence: TGTGCCAGCAGGGACAGTGTAGATCAGCCCCAGCATTTT. It encodes CASRDSVDQPQHF.

V gene TRBV7-2 combines with J gene TRBJ1-6, with a tentative D call TRBD1 (6 bases). Germline V gene sequence: CDR1 SGHTA, CDR2 FQGNSA. V lost 5 bases and J 5 bases, leaving 19 bases between the germline ends. The CDR3 spans 17 residues. The CDR3 region has the DNA TGTGCCAGCAGCCCCACCGGGACACTTCTAAATAATTCACCCCTCCACTTT. Its translation: CASSPTGTLLNNSPLHF.

The rearrangement links TRBV9 to TRBJ2-7; 7 nucleotides agree with TRBD2. The CDR3 has 14 residues. Germline V gene sequence: CDR1 SGDLS, CDR2 YYNGEE. Losses at the gene ends were 3 bases for V and 7 bases for J; bases not matched to a gene: 10. CDR3 coding DNA: TGTGCCAGCAGCGGTGGGGACTACTGGGGGGAGCAGTACTTC. Protein: CASSGGDYWGEQYF.

This clone was counted only a few times. The rearrangement uses TRBV6-1 and TRBJ1-1; unclear D gene. CDR1 MNHNS and CDR2 SASEGT come from the germline V gene. V shed 2 bases and J shed 8 bases, with 21 bases lying between them. This CDR3 is 16 amino acids long. CDR3 in amino acids: CASSERTEISPTEAFF. In DNA, the CDR3 is TGTGCCAGCAGTGAACGGACTGAGATTTCCCCTACCGAAGCTTTCTTT.